This T cell receptor beta chain was obtained from a study of CD8+CD57+ T cells in acquired aplastic anemia. For the study at large: Sorted cells (CD4+ and CD8+) yielded DNA amounts that averaged approximately 3.2 ug. Study-level points and caveats: Found in both controls and patients were almost 30 CD8+ CDR3 sequences.

Only patients with CD8+CD57+ cell expansion on flow cytometry were chosen for sequencing. As a group, the patients uniformly had severe acquired aplastic anemia. When blood sampling took place, the patients had received no therapy. This clonotype was found once. Its cognate antigen is unknown. The CDR3 is 13 amino acids. The germline V and J ends were trimmed by 7 bases and 5 bases, with 14 bases remaining between them. From germline, CDR1 is SNHLY and CDR2 FYNNEI. Investigators profiled TCR beta VDJ and CDR3 from genomic DNA template. MiXCR, applied by TCRdb to the reads, yields one record per CDR3 protein. This sample has some 150,000 distinct CDR3 sequences, with over 55% found just once.

Sequencing input: sorted CD4+, CD8+, or CD8+CD57+ T cells (not recorded which) from PBMCs. The clonotype comes from a human donor with aplastic anemia. The chain is built from TRBV2 and TRBJ2-5; D gene uncertain. This CDR3 is CASMIWVGETQYF. The CDR3, as DNA: TGTGCCAGCATGATATGGGTAGGGGAGACCCAGTACTTC.